This is a list of T cell receptor beta chains from one sample in a study of blood T cell repertoires in COVID-19. The method was immunoSEQ multiplex PCR; TCRdb's version includes in-frame clones alone and lacks a portion of them. The data show more than 100,000 clones, almost 90% seen once. Sequenced: peripheral blood. These receptor sequences come from a human donor in a cohort sampled during active COVID-19. CDR3s include the opening cysteine and the closing phenylalanine or tryptophan. D genes are given only for firm matches. Clone size is stated in some rows and not others, as once, few, many or a class when expanded.

v_gene,len,d_gene,j_gene,abundance,CDR3nt,CDR3aa
TRBV29-1,13,NA,TRBJ1-1,NA,TGCAGCGGCCGTACAGGGATGAACACTGAAGCTTTCTTT,CSGRTGMNTEAFF
TRBV30,11,NA,TRBJ2-7,once,TGTGCCTGGAATGGCATCTACGAGCAGTACTTC,CAWNGIYEQYF
TRBV2,12,NA,TRBJ1-5,NA,TGTGCCAGCAGTAACAGGGTGAGACCCCAGCATTTT,CASSNRVRPQHF
TRBV24-1,14,TRBD2,TRBJ2-7,NA,TGTGCCACCAGTGATTTAGGAGCGGGAAACGAGCAGTACTTC,CATSDLGAGNEQYF
TRBV2,14,NA,TRBJ1-6,NA,TGTGCCAGCAGTGGAGACAGGAATAATTCACCCCTCCACTTT,CASSGDRNNSPLHF
TRBV29-1,15,NA,TRBJ2-3,NA,TGCAGCGTTGGCGGCCCAGGGCCAAGCACAGATACGCAGTATTTT,CSVGGPGPSTDTQYF
TRBV27,14,TRBD1,TRBJ2-5,NA,TGTGCCACCCCTACCACAGGGGGGAGGGAGACCCAGTACTTC,CATPTTGGRETQYF
TRBV28,15,TRBD2,TRBJ2-1,NA,TGTGCCAGCAGTTTAGGGGAGGGGCGATACAATGAGCAGTTCTTC,CASSLGEGRYNEQFF
TRBV4-3,15,NA,TRBJ1-2,NA,TGCGCCAGCAGCCAAGATAACAGTATAGTCTATGGCTACACCTTC,CASSQDNSIVYGYTF
TRBV29-1,19,TRBD1,TRBJ2-7,once,TGCAGCGGGATGCTCCGGTTGGGACAGGGGCTTAGGGTTCTCTACGAGCAGTACTTC,CSGMLRLGQGLRVLYEQYF
TRBV19,17,NA,TRBJ1-3,NA,TGTGCCAGTAGTATAGGAGGCCGTTTTCGCTCTGGAAACACCATATATTTT,CASSIGGRFRSGNTIYF
TRBV6-5,15,NA,TRBJ2-5,NA,TGTGCCAGCAGCTCAGTCGGAGCGATCCAAGAGACCCAGTACTTC,CASSSVGAIQETQYF
TRBV7-2,16,NA,TRBJ2-2,once,TGTGCCAGCAGCTCCTGGGCCCTCCGCCGGGGCGGGGAGCTGTTTTTT,CASSSWALRRGGELFF
TRBV30,13,TRBD1,TRBJ2-5,NA,TGTGCCTGGAAAGACAGGGCCCAAGAGACCCAGTACTTC,CAWKDRAQETQYF
TRBV6-4,15,NA,TRBJ2-1,NA,TGTGCCAGCAGTGACTCGAGGAAGAGTTACAATGAGCAGTTCTTC,CASSDSRKSYNEQFF
TRBV5-6,15,TRBD2,TRBJ2-7,NA,TGTGCCAGCAGCTTGGCCGGGGGGGCACCCTACGAGCAGTACTTC,CASSLAGGAPYEQYF
TRBV19,16,NA,TRBJ2-2,NA,TGTGCCAGTAGTACAAAGACAGGGACTAACACCGGGGAGCTGTTTTTT,CASSTKTGTNTGELFF
TRBV3-1/TRBV3-2,14,NA,TRBJ2-7,NA,TGTGCCAGCAGCCAAGAGTCTAGCGAAAACGAGCAGTACTTC,CASSQESSENEQYF
TRBV12-3/TRBV12-4,12,TRBD1,TRBJ1-2,NA,TGTGCCAGCACGGACAGGAACTATGGCTACACCTTC,CASTDRNYGYTF
TRBV11-3,17,TRBD1,TRBJ2-5,NA,TGTGCCAGCAGCCCGGGACAGGGGCGCGGATTCGGAGAGACCCAGTACTTC,CASSPGQGRGFGETQYF
TRBV3-1/TRBV3-2,15,NA,TRBJ1-4,NA,TGTGCCAGCAGCCAACGAGGGGGAGGGGATGAAAAACTGTTTTTT,CASSQRGGGDEKLFF
TRBV4-3,15,NA,TRBJ2-4,NA,TGCGCCAGCAGCCAAGATGGGCAGGGGTCAAACATTCAGTACTTC,CASSQDGQGSNIQYF
TRBV28,15,TRBD1,TRBJ1-2,NA,TGTGCCAGCAGTTTAAGGACAGGGGGGAAATATGGCTACACCTTC,CASSLRTGGKYGYTF
TRBV5-1,13,TRBD1,TRBJ1-2,NA,TGCGCCAGCAGCAGGACAGGGAACTATGGCTACACCTTC,CASSRTGNYGYTF
TRBV3-1/TRBV3-2,20,TRBD1,TRBJ2-1,NA,TGTGCCAGCAGCCTAAGGGATGCTTTAAGCCCAGGACAGGGGAACAATGAGCAGTTCTTC,CASSLRDALSPGQGNNEQFF
TRBV27,13,NA,TRBJ1-3,NA,TGTGCCAGCAGTTTACATCCTGGAAACACCATATATTTT,CASSLHPGNTIYF
TRBV5-1,16,NA,TRBJ2-5,NA,TGCGCCAGCAGCTTGGGGTCAGATCAGTACCAAGAGACCCAGTACTTC,CASSLGSDQYQETQYF
TRBV19,14,NA,TRBJ1-5,NA,TGTGCCAGTACTGAGACAGGAGGCAATCAGCCCCAGCATTTT,CASTETGGNQPQHF
TRBV3-1/TRBV3-2,15,NA,TRBJ2-1,NA,TGTGCCAGCAGCCAAGGGGTTTTAAGGGGCAATGAGCAGTTCTTC,CASSQGVLRGNEQFF
TRBV18,14,NA,TRBJ1-1,NA,TGTGCCAGCTCACTTCAGGACAAGAACACTGAAGCTTTCTTT,CASSLQDKNTEAFF
TRBV7-2,17,TRBD2,TRBJ2-3,NA,TGTGCCAGCAGCTCTGATCCGGGACTAGCGGGAGCAGATACGCAGTATTTT,CASSSDPGLAGADTQYF
TRBV18,17,NA,TRBJ1-4,NA,TGTGCCAGCTCACCCAACATGGGGGCTTCAACTAATGAAAAACTGTTTTTT,CASSPNMGASTNEKLFF
TRBV6-5,13,NA,TRBJ1-5,few,TGTGCCAGCAGTTCGGTTAGCAATCAGCCCCAGCATTTT,CASSSVSNQPQHF
TRBV29-1,13,NA,TRBJ1-1,NA,TGCAGCGTTGTGGGGGGGTCGGGGACTGAAGCTTTCTTT,CSVVGGSGTEAFF
TRBV4-2,15,NA,TRBJ2-1,few,TGTGCCAGCAGCCAAGACCAGGGGTCCCACAATGAGCAGTTCTTC,CASSQDQGSHNEQFF
TRBV12-5,13,NA,TRBJ2-7,NA,TGTGCTAGTGGGGGAAGACAGCTCTACGAGCAGTACTTC,CASGGRQLYEQYF
TRBV10-2,13,TRBD1,TRBJ1-2,NA,TGCGCCAGCAAGGGACAGGGGGCCTATGGCTACACCTTC,CASKGQGAYGYTF
TRBV4-2,16,NA,TRBJ2-3,NA,TGTGCCAGCAGCCCGGGGGTCCAAATACTCACAGATACGCAGTATTTT,CASSPGVQILTDTQYF
TRBV12-3/TRBV12-4,13,NA,TRBJ2-1,NA,TGTGCCAGCACCCGGGGCTCCTACAATGAGCAGTTCTTC,CASTRGSYNEQFF
TRBV18,14,NA,TRBJ2-7,NA,TGTGCCAGCTCACCAGTGCAGGGTTCCTACGAGCAGTACTTC,CASSPVQGSYEQYF
TRBV6-1,15,TRBD1,TRBJ1-5,NA,TGTGCCAGCAGTGAAACAGGGGGTGCGGATCAGCCCCAGCATTTT,CASSETGGADQPQHF
TRBV2,14,TRBD1,TRBJ1-5,NA,TGTGCCAGCAGTGAGGGACAGGGTCGTCAGCCCCAGCATTTT,CASSEGQGRQPQHF
TRBV6-5,16,NA,TRBJ1-2,once,TGTGCCAGCAGTTACGGGTGGGCAGGGCTCCTGCATGGCTACACCTTC,CASSYGWAGLLHGYTF
TRBV6-2/TRBV6-3,13,TRBD2,TRBJ2-7,NA,TGTGCCAGCAGTTACTTAGGACTAGGCGAGCAGTACTTC,CASSYLGLGEQYF
TRBV11-2,14,TRBD1,TRBJ1-6,NA,TGTGCCAGCAGCGCGTCAGGGGGCCCGTCACCCCTCCACTTT,CASSASGGPSPLHF
TRBV10-1,14,TRBD2,TRBJ2-3,NA,TGCGCCAGCAGCTACGAGCGGGAACCAGATACGCAGTATTTT,CASSYEREPDTQYF
TRBV11-2,14,NA,TRBJ1-1,NA,TGTGCCAGCAGCATAAGACAGTCAAACACTGAAGCTTTCTTT,CASSIRQSNTEAFF
TRBV18,14,NA,TRBJ1-5,NA,TGTGCCAGCTCACCCTTGCAGGGTAATCAGCCCCAGCATTTT,CASSPLQGNQPQHF
TRBV6-5,16,TRBD2,TRBJ2-1,NA,TGTGCCAGCAGTTACTCGGCGGGGGTGATCTACAATGAGCAGTTCTTC,CASSYSAGVIYNEQFF
TRBV4-3,16,TRBD2,TRBJ2-7,NA,TGCGCCAGCAGCCAGTCGCCCGGACTAGCGGTCCGGGAGCAGTACTTC,CASSQSPGLAVREQYF
TRBV3-1/TRBV3-2,14,TRBD1,TRBJ2-7,NA,TGTGCCAGCAGCACCCGGGACAGGGGCATCGAGCAGTACTTC,CASSTRDRGIEQYF
TRBV19,15,NA,TRBJ2-3,NA,TGTGCCAGTAGTATCGGTTGGCAGGGGCGAGATACGCAGTATTTT,CASSIGWQGRDTQYF
TRBV5-1,19,NA,TRBJ2-7,NA,TGCGCCAGCAGCCCGGGGAGCTTGGCGTTCGGCGGGGCGTCCTACGAGCAGTACTTC,CASSPGSLAFGGASYEQYF
TRBV4-2,16,NA,TRBJ2-1,NA,TGTGCCAGCAGCCAACGAGGGCAGAGCTCCTACAATGAGCAGTTCTTC,CASSQRGQSSYNEQFF
TRBV6-2/TRBV6-3,15,TRBD1,TRBJ2-5,once,TGTGCCAGCAGTTACACGGGACAGGGAATAGAGACCCAGTACTTC,CASSYTGQGIETQYF
TRBV5-1,13,NA,TRBJ2-5,NA,TGCGCCAGTTCCGCATGGACAGAAGAGACCCAGTACTTC,CASSAWTEETQYF
TRBV7-9,14,NA,TRBJ1-3,few,TGTGCCAGCAGCTTAGGGCATTCTGGAAACACCATATATTTT,CASSLGHSGNTIYF